This T cell receptor beta chain was observed in a study of Ad26.COV2.S vaccination and SARS-CoV-2 variants. Treatment given: roughly 20 received Ad26.COV2.S at low or high dose, single or two shots; 5 received placebo; per-sample allocation not given. Specimen acquisition occurred on day 63 following the initial vaccine or placebo injection. Only in-frame clones appear in the TCRdb table, and some are missing; sequencing was by immunoSEQ multiplex PCR. This table holds about 350,000 clones, approximately 90% found once. General study findings and limits: Greater spike-specific TCR breadth was seen in vaccine recipients than in placebo recipients.

Note on this clone: Its cognate antigen is unknown.

V shed 3 bases and J 0 bases; nucleotides not matched to a gene: 4. The CDR3 consists of 15 residues. CDR1 is SGHTA and CDR2 is FQGNSA in the germline V gene. This chain uses TRBV7-2 with TRBJ2-7, with 8 bases that match TRBD1. This material consisted of peripheral blood, taken in a trial of Ad26.COV2.S vaccine versus placebo. The receptor comes from a person between 18 and 59 years old who received the Ad26.COV2.S COVID-19 vaccine or a placebo. The CDR3: CASSLQGANSYEQYF. In nucleotides, the CDR3 is TGTGCCAGCAGCTTGCAGGGGGCAAACTCCTACGAGCAGTACTTC.